This T cell receptor beta chain was profiled in a study of blood T cell repertoires in COVID-19. Looking at the study overall: The origin of the acute and convalescent COVID-19 samples was the United States, Italy and Spain. Sources were T cells, B-cell-depleted T cells, or PBMCs; the material itself was cDNA or gDNA.

The V and J ends lost 6 bases and 12 bases respectively, with 24 bases between them. The CDR3 length is 15 residues. Germline CDR1 MNHEY, CDR2 SVGAGI. As originally analysed: Reference gene primer amplification gave nucleated cell count estimates. Here immunoSEQ multiplex PCR was the method, and the copy in TCRdb shows in-frame clones only, minus some. Clone size and V and J calls were adopted from that table, with D and trimming inferred from the DNA. The sample consists of 50,000 to 65,000 clones, roughly 88% of them appearing once. The chain links TRBV6-5 to TRBJ2-1; D is ambiguous. The sample taken for sequencing was peripheral blood. This TCR derives from an older man with acute or convalescent COVID-19. In DNA, the CDR3 is TGTGCCAGCAGGGCTAGAAGCCCGGATGAGCTCGGGCAGTTCTTC. Its protein is CASRARSPDELGQFF.